This T cell receptor beta chain is from a study of tumor-infiltrating lymphocytes in primary liver carcinoma. Turning to the study itself: Both sexes were represented among patients, who were 30 to 69 years old. Tumors measured about 4.2 to 11 cm and were stage T1-T3 N0M0. Samples returned roughly 3.5 to 7.13 million productive TCRbeta reads each. Read depth did not differ significantly between tissue types.

This CDR3 comprises 11 residues. Worth noting for this clonotype: What it recognizes is unknown. A read error is possible here, since a much larger clone lies one base away.

Germline DNA was also extracted, while the blood RNA originated from unsorted whole blood. Regarding the study as a whole: With p = 0.039, the top-250-clone fraction in tumors significantly exceeded that in blood.

A primer in the constant region served to generate TCR beta cDNA from roughly 450 ng of total RNA. Three nested multiplex PCR rounds, a slightly modified ARM-PCR method, built the TCR beta libraries. TRBV1-TRBV30 forward primers and a C-beta reverse primer were used in the first two PCR rounds, which each ran for 9 to 10 cycles. TCRdb reanalysed the multiplex PCR reads using MiXCR and keeps one entry per CDR3 protein. This table holds about 310,000 distinct CDR3 sequences, almost 60% found once. The receptor comes from a woman aged 30 to 39 with primary liver carcinoma and hepatitis B virus infection. Material: peripheral blood. J is TRBJ1-2 and V is TRBV12-3 or TRBV12-4; no reliable D call. CDR3 loop: CASRENYGCTF. Written as DNA, the CDR3 is TGTGCCAGCAGAGAGAACTATGGCTGCACCTTC.